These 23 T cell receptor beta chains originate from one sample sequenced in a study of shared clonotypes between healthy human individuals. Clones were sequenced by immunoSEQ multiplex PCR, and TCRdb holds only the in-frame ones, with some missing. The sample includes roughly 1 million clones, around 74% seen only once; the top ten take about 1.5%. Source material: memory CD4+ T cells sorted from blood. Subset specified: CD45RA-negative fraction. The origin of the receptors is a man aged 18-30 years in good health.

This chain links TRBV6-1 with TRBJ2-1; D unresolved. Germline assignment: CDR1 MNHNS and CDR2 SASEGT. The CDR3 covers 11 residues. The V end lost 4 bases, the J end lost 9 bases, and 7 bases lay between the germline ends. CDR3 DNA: TGTGCCAGCAGTGGTGTTGGTGAGCAGTTCTTC. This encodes CASSGVGEQFF.

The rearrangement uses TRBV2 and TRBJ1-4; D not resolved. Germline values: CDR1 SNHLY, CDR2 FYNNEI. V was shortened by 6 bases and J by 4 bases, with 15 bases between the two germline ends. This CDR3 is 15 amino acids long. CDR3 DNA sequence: TGTGCCAGCAGCCCCGGGCAGGAATTTAATGAAAAACTGTTTTTT. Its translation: CASSPGQEFNEKLFF.

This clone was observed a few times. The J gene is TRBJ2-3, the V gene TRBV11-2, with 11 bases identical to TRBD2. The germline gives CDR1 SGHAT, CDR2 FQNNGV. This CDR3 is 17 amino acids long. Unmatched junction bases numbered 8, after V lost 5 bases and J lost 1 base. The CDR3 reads CASSKGISGGGTDTQYF. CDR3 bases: TGTGCCAGCAGCAAGGGGATTAGCGGGGGGGGCACAGATACGCAGTATTTT.

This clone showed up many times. CDR3 DNA: TGCGCCAGCAGCCAAGCGCGGGGCTTCAACAATGAGCAGTTCTTC. It yields the protein CASSQARGFNNEQFF. The gene calls are TRBV4-3 and TRBJ2-1; tentatively, D is TRBD2 (6 bases). V shed 1 base and J shed 5 bases, with 12 bases lying between them. The CDR3 runs to 15 residues. The germline CDR1 and CDR2 sequences are LGHNA and YSLEER.

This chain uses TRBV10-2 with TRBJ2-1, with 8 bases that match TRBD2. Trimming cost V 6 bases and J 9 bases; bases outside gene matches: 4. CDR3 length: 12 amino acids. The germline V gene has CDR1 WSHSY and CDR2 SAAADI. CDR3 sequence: CASSGGAGEQFF. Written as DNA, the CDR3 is TGCGCCAGCAGCGGGGGGGCGGGTGAGCAGTTCTTC.

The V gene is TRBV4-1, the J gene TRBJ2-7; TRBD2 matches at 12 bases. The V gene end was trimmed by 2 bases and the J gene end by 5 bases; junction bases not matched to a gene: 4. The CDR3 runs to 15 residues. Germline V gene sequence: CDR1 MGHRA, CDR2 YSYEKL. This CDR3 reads CASSQLGLAGDEQYF. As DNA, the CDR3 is TGCGCCAGCAGCCAACTGGGACTAGCGGGCGACGAGCAGTACTTC.

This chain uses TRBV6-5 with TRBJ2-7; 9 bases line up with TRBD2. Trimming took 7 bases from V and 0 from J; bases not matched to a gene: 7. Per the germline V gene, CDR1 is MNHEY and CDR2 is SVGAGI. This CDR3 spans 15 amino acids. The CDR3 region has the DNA TGTGCCAGCACCCAACTAGCGGGTTACTCCTACGAGCAGTACTTC. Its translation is CASTQLAGYSYEQYF.

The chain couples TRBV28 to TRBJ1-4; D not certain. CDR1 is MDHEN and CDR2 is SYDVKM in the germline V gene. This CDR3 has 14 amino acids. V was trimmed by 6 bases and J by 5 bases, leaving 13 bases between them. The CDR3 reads CASSTQQTNEKLFF. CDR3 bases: TGTGCCAGCAGCACCCAGCAGACGAATGAAAAACTGTTTTTT.

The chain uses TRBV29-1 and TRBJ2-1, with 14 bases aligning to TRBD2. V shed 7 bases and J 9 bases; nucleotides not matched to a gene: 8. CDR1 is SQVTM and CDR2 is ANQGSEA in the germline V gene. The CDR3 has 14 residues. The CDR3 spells CSALGLAGVSEQFF. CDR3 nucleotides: TGCAGCGCGCTGGGACTAGCGGGAGTCAGTGAGCAGTTCTTC.

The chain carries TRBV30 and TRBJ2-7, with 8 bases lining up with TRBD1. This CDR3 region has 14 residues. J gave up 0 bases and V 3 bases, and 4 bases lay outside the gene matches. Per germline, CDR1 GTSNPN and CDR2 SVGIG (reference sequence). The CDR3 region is CAWRRTGSSYEQYF. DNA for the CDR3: TGTGCCTGGAGGCGGACAGGGAGCTCCTACGAGCAGTACTTC.

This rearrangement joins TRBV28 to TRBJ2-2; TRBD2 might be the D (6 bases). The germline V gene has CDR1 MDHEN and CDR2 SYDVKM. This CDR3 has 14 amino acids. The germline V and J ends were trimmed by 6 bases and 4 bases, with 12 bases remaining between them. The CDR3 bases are TGTGCCAGCAGGGTAGGAGGGTCCACCGGGGAGCTGTTTTTT. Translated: CASRVGGSTGELFF.

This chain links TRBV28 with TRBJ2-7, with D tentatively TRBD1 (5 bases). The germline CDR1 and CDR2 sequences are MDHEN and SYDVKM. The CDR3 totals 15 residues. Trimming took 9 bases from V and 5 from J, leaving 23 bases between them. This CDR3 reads CASNANVRVNHEQYF. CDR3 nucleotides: TGTGCCAGTAACGCCAACGTCAGGGTGAACCACGAGCAGTACTTC.

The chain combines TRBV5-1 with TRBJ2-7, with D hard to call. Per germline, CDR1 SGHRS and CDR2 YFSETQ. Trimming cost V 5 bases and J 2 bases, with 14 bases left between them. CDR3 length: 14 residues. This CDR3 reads CASSLHSAAYEQYF. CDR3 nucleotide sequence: TGCGCCAGCAGTCTACATTCGGCAGCCTACGAGCAGTACTTC.

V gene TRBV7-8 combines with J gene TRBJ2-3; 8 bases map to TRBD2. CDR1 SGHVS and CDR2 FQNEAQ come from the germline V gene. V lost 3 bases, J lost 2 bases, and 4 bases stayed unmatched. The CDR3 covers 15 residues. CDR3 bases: TGTGCCAGCAGCTTCCGGGGGGGGTTCACAGATACGCAGTATTTT. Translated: CASSFRGGFTDTQYF.

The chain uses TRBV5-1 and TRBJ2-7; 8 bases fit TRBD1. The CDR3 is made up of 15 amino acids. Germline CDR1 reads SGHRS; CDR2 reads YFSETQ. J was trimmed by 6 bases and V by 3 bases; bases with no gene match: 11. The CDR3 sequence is CASSWTTGGGGEQYF. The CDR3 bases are TGCGCCAGCAGCTGGACTACAGGGGGAGGTGGCGAGCAGTACTTC.

In DNA, the CDR3 is TGTGCCACTCGCCGGCAGCACTCTGGAAACACCATATATTTT. This sequence encodes CATRRQHSGNTIYF. V is TRBV28 and J is TRBJ1-3; D uncertain. Per germline, CDR1 MDHEN and CDR2 SYDVKM. V shed 10 bases and J shed 0 bases, with 13 bases lying between them. This CDR3 is 14 amino acids long.

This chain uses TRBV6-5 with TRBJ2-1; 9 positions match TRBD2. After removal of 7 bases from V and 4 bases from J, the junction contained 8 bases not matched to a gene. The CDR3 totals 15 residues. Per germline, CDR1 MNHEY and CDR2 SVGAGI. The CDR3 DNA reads TGTGCCAGCAAAATTAGCGGGAGCAGTTACAATGAGCAGTTCTTC. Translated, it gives CASKISGSSYNEQFF.

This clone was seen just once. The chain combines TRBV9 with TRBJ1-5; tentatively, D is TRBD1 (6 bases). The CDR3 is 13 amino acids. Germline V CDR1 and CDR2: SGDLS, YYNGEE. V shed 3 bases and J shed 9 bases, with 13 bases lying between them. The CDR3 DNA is TGTGCCAGCAGCGGAGCGACAGGATCGCCCCAGCATTTT. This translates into CASSGATGSPQHF.

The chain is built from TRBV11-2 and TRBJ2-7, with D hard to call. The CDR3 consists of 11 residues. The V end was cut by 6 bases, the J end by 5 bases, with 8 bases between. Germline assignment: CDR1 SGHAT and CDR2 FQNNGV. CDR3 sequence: CASSRGNEQYF. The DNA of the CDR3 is TGTGCCAGCAGTCGTGGTAACGAGCAGTACTTC. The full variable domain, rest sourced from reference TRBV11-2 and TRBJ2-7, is EAGVAQSPRYKIIEKRQSVAFWCNPISGHATLYWYQQILGQGPKLLIQFQNNGVVDDSQLPKDRFSAERLKGVDSTLKIQPAKLEDSAVYLCASSRGNEQYFGPGTRLTVT.

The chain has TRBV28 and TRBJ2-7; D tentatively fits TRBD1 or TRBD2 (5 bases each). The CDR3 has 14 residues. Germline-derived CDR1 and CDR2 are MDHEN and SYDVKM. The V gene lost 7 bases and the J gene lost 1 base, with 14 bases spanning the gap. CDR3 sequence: CASTPGTASYEQYF. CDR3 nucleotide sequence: TGTGCCAGCACCCCGGGGACGGCATCCTACGAGCAGTACTTC.

CDR3 sequence: CASSVLDRANTEAFF. DNA for the CDR3: TGTGCCAGCAGTGTTCTGGACAGGGCGAACACTGAAGCTTTCTTT. The rearrangement joins TRBV25-1 to TRBJ1-1, with TRBD1 matching 8 bases. CDR3 length: 15 amino acids. Losses at the gene ends were 4 bases for V and 1 base for J; bases not matched to a gene: 5. Germline V gene data show CDR1 as MGHDK and CDR2 as SYGVNS.

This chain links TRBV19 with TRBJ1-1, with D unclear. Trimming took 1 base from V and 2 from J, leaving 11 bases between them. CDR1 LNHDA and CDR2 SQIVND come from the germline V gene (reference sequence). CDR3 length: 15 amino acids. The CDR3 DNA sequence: TGTGCCAGTAGTATAGGGCGGCAGTTTAACACTGAAGCTTTCTTT. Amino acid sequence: CASSIGRQFNTEAFF.

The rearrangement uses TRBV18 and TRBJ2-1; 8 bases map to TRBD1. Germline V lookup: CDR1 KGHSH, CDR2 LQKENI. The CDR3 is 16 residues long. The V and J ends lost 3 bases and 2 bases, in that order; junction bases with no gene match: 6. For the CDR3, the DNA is TGTGCCAGCTCACCTAGGACAGGGAGGACCTACAATGAGCAGTTCTTC. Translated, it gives CASSPRTGRTYNEQFF.